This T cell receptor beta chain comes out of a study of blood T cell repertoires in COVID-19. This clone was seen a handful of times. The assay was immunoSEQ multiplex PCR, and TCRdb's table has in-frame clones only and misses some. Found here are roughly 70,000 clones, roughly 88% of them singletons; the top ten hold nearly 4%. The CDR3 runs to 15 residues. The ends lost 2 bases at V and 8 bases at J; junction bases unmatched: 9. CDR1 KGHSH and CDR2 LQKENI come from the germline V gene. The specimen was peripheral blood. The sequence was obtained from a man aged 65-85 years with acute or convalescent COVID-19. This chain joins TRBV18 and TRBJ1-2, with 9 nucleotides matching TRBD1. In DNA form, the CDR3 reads TGTGCCAGCTCACCAAATCAACAGGGGGCAATGGGCTACACCTTC. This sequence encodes CASSPNQQGAMGYTF.